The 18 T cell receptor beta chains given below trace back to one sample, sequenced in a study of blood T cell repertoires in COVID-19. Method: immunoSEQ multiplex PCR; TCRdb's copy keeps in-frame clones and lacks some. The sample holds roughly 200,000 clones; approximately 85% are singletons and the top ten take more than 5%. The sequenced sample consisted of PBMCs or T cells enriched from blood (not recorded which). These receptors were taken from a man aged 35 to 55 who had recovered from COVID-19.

CDR3 residues: CASTGGTGGTYGYTF. The CDR3 DNA reads as TGTGCCAGCACCGGAGGGACAGGGGGCACTTACGGCTACACCTTC. The V call is TRBV25-1, the J call TRBJ1-2, with 12 bases lining up with TRBD1. CDR1 MGHDK and CDR2 SYGVNS come from the germline V gene. The CDR3 extends over 15 amino acids. Trimming at V came to 7 bases and at J to 8 bases, leaving 11 bases not matched to a gene.

The CDR3 reads CASSVASTNYGYTF. Written as DNA, the CDR3 is TGTGCCAGCAGCGTAGCCTCTACTAACTATGGCTACACCTTC. The chain has TRBV9 and TRBJ1-2; D not resolved. The germline gives CDR1 SGDLS, CDR2 YYNGEE. The CDR3 has 14 residues. V lost 0 bases, J lost 0 bases, and 6 bases lay in between.

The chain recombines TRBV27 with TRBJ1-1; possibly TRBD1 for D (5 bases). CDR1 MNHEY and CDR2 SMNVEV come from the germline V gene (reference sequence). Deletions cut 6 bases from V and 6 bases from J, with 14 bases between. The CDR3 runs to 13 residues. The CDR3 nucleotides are TGTGCCAGCAGAGCTCAGGGAGGGGCTGAAGCTTTCTTT. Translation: CASRAQGGAEAFF.

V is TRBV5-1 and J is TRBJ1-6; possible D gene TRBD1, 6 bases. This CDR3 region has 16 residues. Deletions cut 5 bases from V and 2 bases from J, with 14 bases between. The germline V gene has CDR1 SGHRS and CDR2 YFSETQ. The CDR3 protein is CASSDGGLTYNSPLHF. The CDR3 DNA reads TGCGCCAGCAGTGACGGGGGGCTCACCTATAATTCACCCCTCCACTTT.

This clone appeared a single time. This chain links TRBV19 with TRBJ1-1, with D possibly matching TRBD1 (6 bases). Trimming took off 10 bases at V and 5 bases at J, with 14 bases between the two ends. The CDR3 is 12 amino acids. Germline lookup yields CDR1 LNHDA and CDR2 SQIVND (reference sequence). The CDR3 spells CATLQGKTEAFF. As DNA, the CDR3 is TGTGCCACCTTACAGGGAAAAACTGAAGCTTTCTTT.

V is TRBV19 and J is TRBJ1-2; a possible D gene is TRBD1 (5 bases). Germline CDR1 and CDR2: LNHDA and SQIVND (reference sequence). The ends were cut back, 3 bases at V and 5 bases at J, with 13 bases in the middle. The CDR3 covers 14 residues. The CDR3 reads CASSILTVSYGYTF. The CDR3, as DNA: TGTGCCAGTAGTATCCTGACAGTTTCTTATGGCTACACCTTC.

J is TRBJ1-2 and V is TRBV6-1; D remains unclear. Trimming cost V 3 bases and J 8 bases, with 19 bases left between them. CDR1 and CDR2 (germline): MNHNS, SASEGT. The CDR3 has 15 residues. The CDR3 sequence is CASSETPRPGGGYTF. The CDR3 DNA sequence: TGTGCCAGCAGTGAGACCCCTCGCCCGGGAGGCGGCTACACCTTC.

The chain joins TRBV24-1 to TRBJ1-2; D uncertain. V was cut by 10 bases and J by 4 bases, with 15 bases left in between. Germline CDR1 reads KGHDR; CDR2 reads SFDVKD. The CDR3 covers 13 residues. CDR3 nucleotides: TGTGCCACGTCCCGGGGTGCGGGCTATGGCTACACCTTC. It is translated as CATSRGAGYGYTF.

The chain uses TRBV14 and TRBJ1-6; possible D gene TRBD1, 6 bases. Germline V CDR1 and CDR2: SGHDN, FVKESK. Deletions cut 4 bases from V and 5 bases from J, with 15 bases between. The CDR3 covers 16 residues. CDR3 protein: CASSLSTGNNNSPLHF. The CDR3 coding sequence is TGTGCCAGCAGCCTATCAACAGGGAACAATAATTCACCCCTCCACTTT.

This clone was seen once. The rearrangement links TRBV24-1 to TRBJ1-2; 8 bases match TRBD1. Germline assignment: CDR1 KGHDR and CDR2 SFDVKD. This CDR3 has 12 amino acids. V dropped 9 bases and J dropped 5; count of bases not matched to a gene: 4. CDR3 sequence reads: CATQDRDYGYTF. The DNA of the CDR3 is TGTGCCACCCAGGACAGGGATTATGGCTACACCTTC.

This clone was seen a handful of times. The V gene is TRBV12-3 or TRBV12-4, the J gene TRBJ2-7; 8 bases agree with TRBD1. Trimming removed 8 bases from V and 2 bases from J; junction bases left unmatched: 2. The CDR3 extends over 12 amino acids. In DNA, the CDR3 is TGTGCCAGCGAGGGACAGGCCTACGAGCAGTACTTC. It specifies CASEGQAYEQYF.

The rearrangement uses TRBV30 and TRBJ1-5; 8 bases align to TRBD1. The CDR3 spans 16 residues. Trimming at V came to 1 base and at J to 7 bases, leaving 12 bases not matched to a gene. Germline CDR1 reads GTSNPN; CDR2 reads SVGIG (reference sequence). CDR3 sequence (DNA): TGTGCCTGGAGTGACCATACAGGGGGAAGGTGGCAGCCCCAGCATTTT. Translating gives CAWSDHTGGRWQPQHF. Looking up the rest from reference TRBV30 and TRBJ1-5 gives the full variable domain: SQTIHQWPATLVQPVGSPLSLECTVEGTSNPNLYWYRQAAGRGLQLLFYSVGIGQISSEVPQNLSASRPQDRQFILSSKKLLLSDSGFYLCAWSDHTGGRWQPQHFGDGTRLSIL.

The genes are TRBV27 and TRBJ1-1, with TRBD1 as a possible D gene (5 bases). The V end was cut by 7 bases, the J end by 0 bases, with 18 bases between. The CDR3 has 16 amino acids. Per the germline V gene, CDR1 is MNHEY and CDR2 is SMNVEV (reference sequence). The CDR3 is CASTSSSRGMNTEAFF. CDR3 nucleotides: TGTGCCAGCACCTCGTCCTCAAGGGGTATGAACACTGAAGCTTTCTTT.

CDR3 in DNA: TGTGCCAGCAGTTTTTCCGGGACAGGGGGCAATCAGCCCCAGCATTTT. It specifies CASSFSGTGGNQPQHF. The chain joins TRBV6-5 to TRBJ1-5, with 10 nucleotides matching TRBD1. The V segment lost 4 bases and the J segment 2 bases; nucleotides outside the gene matches: 5. The germline gives CDR1 MNHEY, CDR2 SVGAGI. The length of the CDR3 is 16 residues.

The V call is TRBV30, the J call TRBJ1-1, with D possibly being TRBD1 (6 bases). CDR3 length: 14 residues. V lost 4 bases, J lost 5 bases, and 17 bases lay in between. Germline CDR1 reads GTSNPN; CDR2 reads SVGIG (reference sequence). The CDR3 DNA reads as TGTGCCTGGAACACAGGGTCCCCTGGGACTGAAGCTTTCTTT. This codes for CAWNTGSPGTEAFF.

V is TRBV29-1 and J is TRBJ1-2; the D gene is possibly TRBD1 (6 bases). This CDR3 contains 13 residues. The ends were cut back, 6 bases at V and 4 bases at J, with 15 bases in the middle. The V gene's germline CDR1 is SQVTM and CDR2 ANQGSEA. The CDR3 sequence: CSVPTQGFYGYTF. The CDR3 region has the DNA TGCAGCGTCCCTACCCAGGGGTTCTATGGCTACACCTTC.

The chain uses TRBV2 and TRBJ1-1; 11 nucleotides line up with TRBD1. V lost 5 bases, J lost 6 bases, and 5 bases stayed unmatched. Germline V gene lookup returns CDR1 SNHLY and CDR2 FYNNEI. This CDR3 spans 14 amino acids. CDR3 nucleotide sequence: TGTGCCAGCAGTTTACGGACAGGGGGCTCTGAAGCTTTCTTT. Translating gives CASSLRTGGSEAFF.

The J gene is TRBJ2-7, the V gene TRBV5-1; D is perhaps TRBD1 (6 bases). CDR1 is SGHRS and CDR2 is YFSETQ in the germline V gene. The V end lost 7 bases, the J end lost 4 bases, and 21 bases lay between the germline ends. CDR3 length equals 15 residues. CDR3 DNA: TGCGCCAGCGGATCCGGGACACCATCTACTTACGAGCAGTACTTC. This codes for CASGSGTPSTYEQYF.